This T cell receptor (beta chain) comes out of a study of tumor and adjacent non-tumor tissue in lung cancer. At the level of the study: Each sample yielded millions of productive TCRbeta reads on average.

This clonotype turned up a few times. Antigen: not known. The template was RNA from unsorted bulk tissue. The study, taken as a whole, reports: Compared with tumor, normal lung showed significantly lower TCR diversity.

Three rounds of nested PCR, following a modified ARM-PCR protocol, produced the TCRbeta library. TCRdb used MiXCR to reprocess the multiplex PCR reads, holding one entry per CDR3 protein. Of tens of thousands of distinct CDR3 sequences in the sample, just under 75% were seen once. This receptor was taken from a woman aged 40 to 49 with non-small cell lung cancer. Sequenced sample: lung tumor tissue.

CDR3 loop: CASSPTWSSGANVLTF. The DNA of the CDR3 is TGTGCCAGCAGCCCAACCTGGAGTTCTGGGGCCAACGTCCTGACTTTC. V gene TRBV5-6 combines with J gene TRBJ2-6; the D is unclear. In germline, CDR1 is SGHDT, CDR2 YYEEEE. V was cut by 4 bases and J by 1 base, with 12 bases left in between. The CDR3 consists of 16 residues.